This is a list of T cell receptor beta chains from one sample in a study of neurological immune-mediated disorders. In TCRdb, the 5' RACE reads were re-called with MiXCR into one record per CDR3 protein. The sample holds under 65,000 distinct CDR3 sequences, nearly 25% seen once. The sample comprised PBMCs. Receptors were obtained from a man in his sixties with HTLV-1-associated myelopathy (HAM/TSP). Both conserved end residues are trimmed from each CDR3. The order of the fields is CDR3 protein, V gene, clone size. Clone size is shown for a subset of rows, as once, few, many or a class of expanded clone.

ASKGPSSYNEQF TRBV10-2 many
ASSLGVGLDIQY TRBV5-8 many
ASSEGGRQF TRBV3-1 .
AISELPGGGEKLF TRBV10-3 .
ASSQGLTDTQY TRBV7-9 many
SAGGRTEAF TRBV20-1 .
ASSPRPGLAGEVDTQY TRBV7-2 .
ASSQEGTVNTEAF TRBV4-1 many
ASSPRQGRLSGANVLT TRBV12-3/TRBV12-4 many
ASSPSGEVNEQF TRBV12-3/TRBV12-4 many
ATSESQGTDEQY TRBV24-1 many
ASSRDVEDTQY TRBV18 many
ASTPGVQPQH TRBV2 .
SALDHSNDGYT TRBV20-1 many
ASSSTFTGASYEQY TRBV4-1 many
ASSYRLSGGYEQY TRBV6-2/TRBV6-3 .
ASSLGRDGRTEAF TRBV7-9 medium-sized
ASSPQVADTQY TRBV9 .
ASRSNRGADTQY TRBV7-8 many
ASSVATGGTYEQY TRBV9 many
AISVTSGQEQF TRBV10-3 many
SAKLGLAGRENEQF TRBV20-1 many
SVMGGEVGQPQH TRBV29-1 few
SVGTGGDEQY TRBV29-1 .
ASTQGSSGANVLT TRBV5-1 many
SAYRGTYEQY TRBV20-1 .
ASSLVASNNEQF TRBV5-1 many
ASSLYGDYGYT TRBV5-1 many
ASSTRTGGNTEAF TRBV19 .
AISDLAGTGPWVD TRBV10-3 many
ASSLFFGQGNEQF TRBV5-1 many
ASSHMTERRFGAF TRBV14 many
ASDRQPQH TRBV6-1 many
ASSLGQGGNTEAF TRBV4-1 many
ASIQQGGDTQY TRBV5-1 many
ASSDRWPYEQY TRBV27 .
ASSSVRDRTLFNYGYT TRBV11-2 many